The clone carrying this T cell receptor (beta chain) was observed a few times. This CDR3 is built from 14 residues. Germline V lookup: CDR1 MNHNS, CDR2 SASEGT. Individuals who donated were healthy Caucasians from Russia aged roughly 6 to 100. These data originate in a study of blood T cells in healthy people across ages. Primed by a sample-barcoded 5' primer and a J-beta primer mix, a second PCR proceeded for roughly 7 to 11 cycles. TCRdb re-called the 5' RACE reads through MiXCR, storing one row per CDR3 protein. The table records 800,000 to 950,000 distinct CDR3 sequences, roughly 48% of them present only once.

What was sequenced was blood. The rearrangement joins TRBV6-1 to TRBJ2-4; a weak D match, TRBD1 (5 bases). The DNA matches TRBJ2-7 better at its end, which makes the J call doubtful. The TCR comes from a man aged 30 to 45 in good health. The CDR3 region is CATVRLAGIYEQYF. The CDR3 nucleotides are TGTGCCACCGTACGGTTGGCAGGGATCTACGAGCAGTACTTC.